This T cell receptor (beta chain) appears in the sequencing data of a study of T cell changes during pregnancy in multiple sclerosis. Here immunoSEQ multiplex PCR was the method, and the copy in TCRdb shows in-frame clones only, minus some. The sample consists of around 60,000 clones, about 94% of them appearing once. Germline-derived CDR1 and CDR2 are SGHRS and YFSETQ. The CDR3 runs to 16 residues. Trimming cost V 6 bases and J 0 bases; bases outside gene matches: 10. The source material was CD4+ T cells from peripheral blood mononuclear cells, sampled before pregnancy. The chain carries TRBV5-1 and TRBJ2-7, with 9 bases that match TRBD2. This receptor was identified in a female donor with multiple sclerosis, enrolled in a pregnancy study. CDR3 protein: CASTVSGRGSSYEQYF. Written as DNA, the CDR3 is TGCGCCAGCACCGTTAGCGGGAGAGGCAGCTCCTACGAGCAGTACTTC.